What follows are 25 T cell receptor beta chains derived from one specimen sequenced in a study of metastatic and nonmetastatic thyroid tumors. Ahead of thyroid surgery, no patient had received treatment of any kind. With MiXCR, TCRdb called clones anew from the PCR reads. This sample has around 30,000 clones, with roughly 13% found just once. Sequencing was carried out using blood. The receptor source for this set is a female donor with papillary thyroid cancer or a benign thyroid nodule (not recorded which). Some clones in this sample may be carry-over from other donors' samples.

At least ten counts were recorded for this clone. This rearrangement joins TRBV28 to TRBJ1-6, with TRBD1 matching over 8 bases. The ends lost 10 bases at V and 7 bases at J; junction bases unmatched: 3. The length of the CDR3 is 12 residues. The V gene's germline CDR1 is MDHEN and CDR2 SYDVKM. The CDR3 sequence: CATNRGNSPLHF. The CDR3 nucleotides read TGTGCCACAAACAGGGGGAATTCACCCCTCCACTTT.

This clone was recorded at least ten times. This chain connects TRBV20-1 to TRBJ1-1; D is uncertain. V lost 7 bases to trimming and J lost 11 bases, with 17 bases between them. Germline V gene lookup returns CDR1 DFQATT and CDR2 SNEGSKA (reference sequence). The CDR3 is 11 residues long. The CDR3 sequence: CSVPTPGYAFF. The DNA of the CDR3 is TGCAGTGTCCCGACCCCCGGGTATGCTTTCTTT.

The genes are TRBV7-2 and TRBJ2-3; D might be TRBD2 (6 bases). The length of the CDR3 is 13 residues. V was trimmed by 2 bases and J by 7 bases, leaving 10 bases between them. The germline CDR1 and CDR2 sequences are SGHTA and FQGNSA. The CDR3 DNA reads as TGTGCCAGCAGCTTATGCGGGGTATATACGCAGTATTTT. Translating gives CASSLCGVYTQYF.

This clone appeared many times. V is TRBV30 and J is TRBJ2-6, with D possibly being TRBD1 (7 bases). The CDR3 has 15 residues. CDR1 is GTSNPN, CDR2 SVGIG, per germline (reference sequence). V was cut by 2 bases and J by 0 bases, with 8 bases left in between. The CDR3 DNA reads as TGTGCCTGGAGTCAGGGGGGCTCTGGGGCCAACGTCCTGACTTTC. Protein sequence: CAWSQGGSGANVLTF.

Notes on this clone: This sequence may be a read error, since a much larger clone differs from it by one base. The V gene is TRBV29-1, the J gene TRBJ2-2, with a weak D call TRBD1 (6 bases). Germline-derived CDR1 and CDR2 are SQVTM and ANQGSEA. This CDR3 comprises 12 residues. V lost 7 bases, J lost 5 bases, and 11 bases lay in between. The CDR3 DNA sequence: TGCAGCGCGGGACACGTAACCGGGGAGCTGTTTTTT. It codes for CSAGHVTGELFF.

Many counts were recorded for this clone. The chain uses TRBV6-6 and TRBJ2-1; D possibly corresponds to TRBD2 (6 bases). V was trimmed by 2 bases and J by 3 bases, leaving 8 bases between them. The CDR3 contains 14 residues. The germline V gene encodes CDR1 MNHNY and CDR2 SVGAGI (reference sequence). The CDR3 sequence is CASSYGGIYNEQFF. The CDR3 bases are TGTGCCAGCAGTTACGGGGGGATCTACAATGAGCAGTTCTTC.

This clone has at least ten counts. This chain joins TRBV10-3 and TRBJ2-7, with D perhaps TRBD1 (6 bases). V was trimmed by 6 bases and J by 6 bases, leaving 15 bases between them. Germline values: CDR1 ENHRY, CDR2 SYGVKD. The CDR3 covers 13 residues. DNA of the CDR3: TGTGCCATCAGCACCGGGGACAATTCCGAGCAGTACTTC. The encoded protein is CAISTGDNSEQYF.

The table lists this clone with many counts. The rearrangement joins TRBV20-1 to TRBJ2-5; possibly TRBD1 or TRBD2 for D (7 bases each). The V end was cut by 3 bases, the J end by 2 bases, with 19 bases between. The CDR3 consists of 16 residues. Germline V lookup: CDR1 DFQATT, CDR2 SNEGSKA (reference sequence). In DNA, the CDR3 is TGCAGTGCTAGGCCCAGGGGGGGCGCGAGGCAAGAGACCCAGTACTTC. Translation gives CSARPRGGARQETQYF.

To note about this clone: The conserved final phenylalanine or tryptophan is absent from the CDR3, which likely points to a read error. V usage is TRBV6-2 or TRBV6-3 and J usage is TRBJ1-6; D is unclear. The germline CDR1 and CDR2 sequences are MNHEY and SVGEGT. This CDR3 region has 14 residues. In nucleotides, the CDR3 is TGTGGCTGCACTTACTCGGAGCCCTCCTCACCCCTCCACTTA. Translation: CGCTYSEPSSPLHL.

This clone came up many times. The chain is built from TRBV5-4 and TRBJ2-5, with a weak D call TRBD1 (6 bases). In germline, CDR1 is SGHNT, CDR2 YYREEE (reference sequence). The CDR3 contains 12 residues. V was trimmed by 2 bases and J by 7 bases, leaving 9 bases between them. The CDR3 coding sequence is TGTGCCAGCAGCTTAATGGGGGCGACCCAGTACTTC. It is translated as CASSLMGATQYF.

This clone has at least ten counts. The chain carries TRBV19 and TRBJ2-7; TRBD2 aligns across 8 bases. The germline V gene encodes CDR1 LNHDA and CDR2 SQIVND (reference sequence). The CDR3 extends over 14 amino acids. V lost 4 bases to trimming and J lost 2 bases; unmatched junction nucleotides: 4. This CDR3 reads CASSTTSAPYEQYF. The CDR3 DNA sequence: TGTGCCAGTAGTACGACTAGCGCGCCCTACGAGCAGTACTTC.

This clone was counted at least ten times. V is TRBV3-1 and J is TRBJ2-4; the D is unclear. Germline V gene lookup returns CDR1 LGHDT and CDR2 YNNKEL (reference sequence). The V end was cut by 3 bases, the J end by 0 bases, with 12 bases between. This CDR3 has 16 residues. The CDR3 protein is CASSQAPILAKNIQYF. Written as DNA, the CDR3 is TGTGCCAGCAGCCAGGCACCCATTCTAGCCAAAAACATTCAGTACTTC. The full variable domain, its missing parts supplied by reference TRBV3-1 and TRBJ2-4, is DTAVSQTPKYLVTQMGNDKSIKCEQNLGHDTMYWYKQDSKKFLKIMFSYNNKELIINETVPNRFSPKSPDKAHLNLHINSLELGDSAVYFCASSQAPILAKNIQYFGAGTRLSVL.

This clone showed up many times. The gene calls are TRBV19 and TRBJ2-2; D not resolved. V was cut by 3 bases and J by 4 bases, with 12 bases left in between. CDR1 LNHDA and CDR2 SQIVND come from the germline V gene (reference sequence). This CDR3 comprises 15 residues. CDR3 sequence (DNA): TGTGCCAGTAGTATTGTCGAGTTTGCCACCGGGGAGCTGTTTTTT. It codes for CASSIVEFATGELFF. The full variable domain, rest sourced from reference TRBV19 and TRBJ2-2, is DGGITQSPKYLFRKEGQNVTLSCEQNLNHDAMYWYRQDPGQGLRLIYYSQIVNDFQKGDIAEGYSVSREKKESFPLTVTSAQKNPTAFYLCASSIVEFATGELFFGEGSRLTVL.

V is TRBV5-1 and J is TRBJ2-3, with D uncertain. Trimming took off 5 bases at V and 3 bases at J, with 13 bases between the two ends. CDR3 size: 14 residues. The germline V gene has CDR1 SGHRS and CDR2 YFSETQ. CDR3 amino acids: CASRAVGRTDTQYF. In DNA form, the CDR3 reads TGCGCCAGCAGAGCAGTGGGTAGAACAGATACGCAGTATTTT. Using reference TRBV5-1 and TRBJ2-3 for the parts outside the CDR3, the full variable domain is KAGVTQTPRYLIKTRGQQVTLSCSPISGHRSVSWYQQTPGQGLQFLFEYFSETQRNKGNFPGRFSGRQFSNSRSEMNVSTLELGDSALYLCASRAVGRTDTQYFGPGTRLTVL.

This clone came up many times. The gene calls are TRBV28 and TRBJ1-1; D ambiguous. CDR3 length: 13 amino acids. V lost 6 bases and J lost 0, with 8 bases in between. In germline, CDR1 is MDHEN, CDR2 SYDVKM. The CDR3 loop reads CASREQLNTEAFF. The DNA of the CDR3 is TGTGCCAGCAGGGAACAGTTGAACACTGAAGCTTTCTTT.

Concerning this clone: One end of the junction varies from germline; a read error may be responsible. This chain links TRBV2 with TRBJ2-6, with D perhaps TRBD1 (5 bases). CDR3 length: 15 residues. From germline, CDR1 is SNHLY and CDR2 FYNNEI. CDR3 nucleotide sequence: TGTGCCAGCAGTGATGTGCATGCTGGGGCCAACGGCCTGACTTTC. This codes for CASSDVHAGANGLTF.

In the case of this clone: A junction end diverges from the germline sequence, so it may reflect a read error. The CDR3 reads CATSSAMMNTQAFF. The CDR3 nucleotides are TGTGCCACTAGCAGTGCTATGATGAACACTCAAGCTTTCTTT. The genes are TRBV15 and TRBJ1-1; D is unclear. The CDR3 sequence is 14 residues long. Germline V gene lookup returns CDR1 LNHNV and CDR2 YYDKDF (reference sequence).

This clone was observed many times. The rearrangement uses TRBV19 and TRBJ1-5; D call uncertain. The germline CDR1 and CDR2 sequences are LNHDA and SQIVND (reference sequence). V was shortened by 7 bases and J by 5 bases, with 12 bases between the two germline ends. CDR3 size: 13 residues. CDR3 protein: CASNFNPDQPQHF. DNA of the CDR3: TGTGCCAGTAATTTTAATCCAGATCAGCCCCAGCATTTT.

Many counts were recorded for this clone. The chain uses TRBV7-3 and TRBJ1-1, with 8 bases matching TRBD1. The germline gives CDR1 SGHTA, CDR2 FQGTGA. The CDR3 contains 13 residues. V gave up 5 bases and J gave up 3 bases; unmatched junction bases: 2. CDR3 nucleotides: TGTGCCAGCAGCATACAGGGGGACACTGAAGCTTTCTTT. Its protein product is CASSIQGDTEAFF.

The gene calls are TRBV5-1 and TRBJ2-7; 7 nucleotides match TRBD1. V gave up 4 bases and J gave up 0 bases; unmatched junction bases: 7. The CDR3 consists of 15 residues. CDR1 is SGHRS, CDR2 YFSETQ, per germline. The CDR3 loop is CASSPRQGGSYEQYF. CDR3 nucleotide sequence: TGCGCCAGCAGCCCAAGACAGGGCGGCTCCTACGAGCAGTACTTC.

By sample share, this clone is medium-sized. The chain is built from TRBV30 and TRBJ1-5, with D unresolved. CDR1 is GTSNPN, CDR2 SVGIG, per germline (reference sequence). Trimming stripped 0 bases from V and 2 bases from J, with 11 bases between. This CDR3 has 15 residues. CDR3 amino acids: CAWSVGQKGNQPQHF. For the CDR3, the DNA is TGTGCCTGGAGTGTCGGGCAGAAGGGCAATCAGCCCCAGCATTTT.

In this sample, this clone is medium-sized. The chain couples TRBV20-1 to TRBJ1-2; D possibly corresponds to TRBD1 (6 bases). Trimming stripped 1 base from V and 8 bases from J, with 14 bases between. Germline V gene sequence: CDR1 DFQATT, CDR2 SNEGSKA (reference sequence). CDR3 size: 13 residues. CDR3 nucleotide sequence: TGCAGTGCTAGAGGACGGGGGGCAGGAGGCTACACCTTC. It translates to CSARGRGAGGYTF.

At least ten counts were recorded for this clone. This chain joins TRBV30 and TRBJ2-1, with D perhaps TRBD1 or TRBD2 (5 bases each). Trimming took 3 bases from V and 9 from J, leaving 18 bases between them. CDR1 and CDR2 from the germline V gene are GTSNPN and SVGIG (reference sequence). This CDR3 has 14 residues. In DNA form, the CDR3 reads TGTGCCTGGAGCGTTACGGCTCCGGGACGTGAGCAGTTCTTC. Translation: CAWSVTAPGREQFF. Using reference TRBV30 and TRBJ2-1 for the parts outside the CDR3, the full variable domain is SQTIHQWPATLVQPVGSPLSLECTVEGTSNPNLYWYRQAAGRGLQLLFYSVGIGQISSEVPQNLSASRPQDRQFILSSKKLLLSDSGFYLCAWSVTAPGREQFFGPGTRLTVL.

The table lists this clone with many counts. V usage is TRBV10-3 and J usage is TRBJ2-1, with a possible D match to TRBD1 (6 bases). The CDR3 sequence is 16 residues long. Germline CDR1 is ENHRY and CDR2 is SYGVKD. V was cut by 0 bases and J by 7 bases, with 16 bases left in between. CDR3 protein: CAISESNRQGLNEQFF. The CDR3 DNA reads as TGTGCCATCAGTGAGTCGAATAGGCAGGGGTTAAATGAGCAGTTCTTC.

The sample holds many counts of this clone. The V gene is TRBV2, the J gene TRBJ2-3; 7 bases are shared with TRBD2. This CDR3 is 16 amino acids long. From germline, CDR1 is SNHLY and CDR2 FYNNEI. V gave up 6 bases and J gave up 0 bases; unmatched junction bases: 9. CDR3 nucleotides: TGTGCCAGCAGGGGGAGGGGCCTTCTTAGCACAGATACGCAGTATTTT. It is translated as CASRGRGLLSTDTQYF.